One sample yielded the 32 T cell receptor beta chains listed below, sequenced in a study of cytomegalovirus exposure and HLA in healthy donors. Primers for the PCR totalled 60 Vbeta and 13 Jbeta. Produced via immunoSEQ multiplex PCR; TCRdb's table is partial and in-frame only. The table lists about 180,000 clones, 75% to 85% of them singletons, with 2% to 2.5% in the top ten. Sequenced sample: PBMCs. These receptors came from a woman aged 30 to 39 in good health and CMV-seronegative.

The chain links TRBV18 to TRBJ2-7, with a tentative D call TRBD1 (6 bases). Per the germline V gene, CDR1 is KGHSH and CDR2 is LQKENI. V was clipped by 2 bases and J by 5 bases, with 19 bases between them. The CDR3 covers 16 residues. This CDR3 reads CASSPSWGPEQNEQYF. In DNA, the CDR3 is TGTGCCAGCTCACCATCCTGGGGGCCCGAGCAAAACGAGCAGTACTTC.

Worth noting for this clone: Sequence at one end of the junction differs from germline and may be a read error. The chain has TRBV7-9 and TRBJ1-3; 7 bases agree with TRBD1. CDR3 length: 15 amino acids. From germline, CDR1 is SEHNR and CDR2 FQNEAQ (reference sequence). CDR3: CSSSRQGGSGNTIYF. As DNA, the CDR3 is TGTTCCAGCAGCCGACAGGGAGGATCTGGAAACACCATATATTTT.

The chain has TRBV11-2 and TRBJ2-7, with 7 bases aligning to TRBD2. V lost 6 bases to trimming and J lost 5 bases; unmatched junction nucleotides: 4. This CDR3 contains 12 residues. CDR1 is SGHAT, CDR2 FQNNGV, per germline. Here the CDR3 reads CASSPTSNEQYF. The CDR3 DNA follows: TGTGCCAGCAGTCCGACTAGCAACGAGCAGTACTTC.

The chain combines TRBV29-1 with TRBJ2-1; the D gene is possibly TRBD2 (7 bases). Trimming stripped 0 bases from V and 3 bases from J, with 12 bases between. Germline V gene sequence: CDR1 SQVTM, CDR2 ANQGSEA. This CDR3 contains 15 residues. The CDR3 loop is CSVEDLGGLYNEQFF. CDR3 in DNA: TGCAGCGTTGAAGATTTGGGGGGGCTCTACAATGAGCAGTTCTTC.

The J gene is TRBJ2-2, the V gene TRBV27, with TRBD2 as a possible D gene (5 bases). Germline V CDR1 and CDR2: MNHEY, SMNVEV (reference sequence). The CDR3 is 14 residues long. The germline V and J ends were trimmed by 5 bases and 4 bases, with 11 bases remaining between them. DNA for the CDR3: TGTGCCAGCAGTCCCCTCGAGGGCACCGGGGAGCTGTTTTTT. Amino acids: CASSPLEGTGELFF.

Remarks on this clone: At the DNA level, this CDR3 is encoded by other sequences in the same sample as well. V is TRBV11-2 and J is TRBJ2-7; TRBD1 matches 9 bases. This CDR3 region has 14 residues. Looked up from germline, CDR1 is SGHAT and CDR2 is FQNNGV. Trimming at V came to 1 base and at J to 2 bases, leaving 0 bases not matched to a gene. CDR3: CASSLGTGAYEQYF. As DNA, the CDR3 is TGTGCCAGCAGCTTAGGGACAGGGGCCTACGAGCAGTACTTC.

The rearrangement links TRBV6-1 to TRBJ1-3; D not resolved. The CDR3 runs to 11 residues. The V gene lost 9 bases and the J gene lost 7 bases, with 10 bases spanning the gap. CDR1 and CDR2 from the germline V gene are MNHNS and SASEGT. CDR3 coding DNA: TGTGCCAGTACCTGGGCCAACACCATATATTTT. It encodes CASTWANTIYF.

CDR3 DNA: TGTGCCAGCAGCTTAACTTCCAACTCTAACTATGGCTACACCTTC. It codes for CASSLTSNSNYGYTF. The rearrangement joins TRBV7-6 to TRBJ1-2; no reliable D call. Germline V gene data show CDR1 as SGHVS and CDR2 as FNYEAQ. The CDR3 consists of 15 residues. Trimming removed 2 bases at V and 0 bases at J, with 10 bases between.

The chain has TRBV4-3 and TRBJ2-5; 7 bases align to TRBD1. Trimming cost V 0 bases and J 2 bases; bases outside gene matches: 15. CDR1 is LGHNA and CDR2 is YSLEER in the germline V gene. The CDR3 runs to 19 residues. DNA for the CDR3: TGCGCCAGCAGCCAAGAGAATTTTGAAGACAGGGCGATACAAGAGACCCAGTACTTC. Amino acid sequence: CASSQENFEDRAIQETQYF.

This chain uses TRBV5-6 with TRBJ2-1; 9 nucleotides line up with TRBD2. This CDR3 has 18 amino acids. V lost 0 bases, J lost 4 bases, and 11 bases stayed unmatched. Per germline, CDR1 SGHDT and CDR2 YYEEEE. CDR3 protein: CASSLDRVRREGYNEQFF. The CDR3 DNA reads TGTGCCAGCAGCTTGGATCGGGTTAGGCGGGAGGGGTACAATGAGCAGTTCTTC.

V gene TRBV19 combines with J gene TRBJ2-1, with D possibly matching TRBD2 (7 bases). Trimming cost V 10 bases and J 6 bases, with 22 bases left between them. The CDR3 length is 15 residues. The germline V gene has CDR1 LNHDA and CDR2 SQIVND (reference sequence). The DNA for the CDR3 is TGTGCCACTCTCCGATTTGGGGGGGGGCCCAATGAGCAGTTCTTC. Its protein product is CATLRFGGGPNEQFF.

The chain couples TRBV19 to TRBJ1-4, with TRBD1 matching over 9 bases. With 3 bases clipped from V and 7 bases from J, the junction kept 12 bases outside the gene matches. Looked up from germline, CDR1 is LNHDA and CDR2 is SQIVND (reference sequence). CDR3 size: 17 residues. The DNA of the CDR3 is TGTGCCAGTAGTATTCGGATGAACAGGGGGCCTGGTGAAAAACTGTTTTTT. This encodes CASSIRMNRGPGEKLFF.

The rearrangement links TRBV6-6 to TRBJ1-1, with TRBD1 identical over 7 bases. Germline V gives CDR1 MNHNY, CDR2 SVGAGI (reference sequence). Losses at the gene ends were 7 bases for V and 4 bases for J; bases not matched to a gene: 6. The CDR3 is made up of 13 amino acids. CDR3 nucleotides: TGTGCCAGCAACGGGGACAGTGGCACTGAAGCTTTCTTT. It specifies CASNGDSGTEAFF.

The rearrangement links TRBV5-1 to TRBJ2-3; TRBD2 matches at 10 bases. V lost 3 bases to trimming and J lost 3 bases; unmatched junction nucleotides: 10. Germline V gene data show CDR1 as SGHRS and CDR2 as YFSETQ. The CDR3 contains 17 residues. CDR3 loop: CASSSRKRTSGTDTQYF. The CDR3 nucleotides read TGCGCCAGCAGCTCGAGGAAGAGGACTAGCGGTACAGATACGCAGTATTTT.

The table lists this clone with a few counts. This CDR3 is CASSDTGYNEQFF. The CDR3 DNA reads TGTGCCAGCAGTGACACCGGGTACAATGAGCAGTTCTTC. This chain connects TRBV6-4 to TRBJ2-1; no reliable D call. This CDR3 has 13 residues. In germline, CDR1 is MRHNA, CDR2 SNTAGT. V was shortened by 2 bases and J by 4 bases, with 6 bases between the two germline ends.

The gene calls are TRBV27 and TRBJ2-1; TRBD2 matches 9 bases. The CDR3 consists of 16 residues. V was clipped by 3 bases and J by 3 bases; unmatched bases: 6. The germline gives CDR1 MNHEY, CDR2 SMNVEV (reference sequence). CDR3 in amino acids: CASSLSGTSLYNEQFF. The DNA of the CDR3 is TGTGCCAGCAGTTTGTCCGGGACTAGCCTCTACAATGAGCAGTTCTTC.

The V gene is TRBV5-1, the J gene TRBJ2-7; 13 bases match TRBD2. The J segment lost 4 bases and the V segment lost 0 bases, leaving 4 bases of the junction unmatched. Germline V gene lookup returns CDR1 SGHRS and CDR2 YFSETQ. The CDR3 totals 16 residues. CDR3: CASSLATSGRRYEQYF. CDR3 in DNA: TGCGCCAGCAGCTTGGCGACTAGCGGGAGGAGGTACGAGCAGTACTTC.

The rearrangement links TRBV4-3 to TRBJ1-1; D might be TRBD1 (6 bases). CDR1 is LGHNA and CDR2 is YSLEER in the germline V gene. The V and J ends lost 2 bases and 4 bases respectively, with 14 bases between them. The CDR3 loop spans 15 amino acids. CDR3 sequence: CASSQRTLGGTEAFF. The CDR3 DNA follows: TGCGCCAGCAGCCAACGAACTTTAGGGGGCACTGAAGCTTTCTTT.

The CDR3 DNA follows: TGTGCCAGCAGCGTTGCGGGGCAGACTGAAAAACTGTTTTTT. As protein: CASSVAGQTEKLFF. The genes are TRBV9 and TRBJ1-4, with a possible D match to TRBD1 (5 bases). The V end lost 2 bases, the J end lost 7 bases, and 12 bases lay between the germline ends. The CDR3 consists of 14 residues. Germline lookup yields CDR1 SGDLS and CDR2 YYNGEE. Together with reference TRBV9 and TRBJ1-4, the CDR3 gives the full variable domain: DSGVTQTPKHLITATGQRVTLRCSPRSGDLSVYWYQQSLDQGLQFLIQYYNGEERAKGNILERFSAQQFPDLHSELNLSSLELGDSALYFCASSVAGQTEKLFFGSGTQLSVL.

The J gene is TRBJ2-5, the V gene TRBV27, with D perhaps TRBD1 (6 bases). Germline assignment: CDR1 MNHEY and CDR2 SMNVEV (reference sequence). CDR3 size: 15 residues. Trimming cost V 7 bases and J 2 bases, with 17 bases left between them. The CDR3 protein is CASTPLGHRQETQYF. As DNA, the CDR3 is TGTGCCAGCACCCCTTTGGGACACCGACAAGAGACCCAGTACTTC.

The CDR3 loop reads CASSLVVVGNEQYF. The CDR3, as DNA: TGCGCCAGCAGCTTGGTAGTCGTCGGGAACGAGCAGTACTTC. The V call is TRBV5-1, the J call TRBJ2-7; tentative D call: TRBD2 (5 bases). Germline V CDR1 and CDR2: SGHRS, YFSETQ. This CDR3 region has 14 residues. Trimming removed 0 bases at V and 5 bases at J, with 12 bases between.

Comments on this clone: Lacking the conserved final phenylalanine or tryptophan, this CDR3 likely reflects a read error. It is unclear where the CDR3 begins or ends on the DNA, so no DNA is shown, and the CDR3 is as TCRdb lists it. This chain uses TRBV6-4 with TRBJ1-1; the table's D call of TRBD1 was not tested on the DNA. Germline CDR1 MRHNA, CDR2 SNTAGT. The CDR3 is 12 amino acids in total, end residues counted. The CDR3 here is CASSDSKDTCCR.

The CDR3 DNA reads TGTGCCAGCTCCGTAGACACTGAAGCTTTCTTT. This codes for CASSVDTEAFF. The chain links TRBV6-6 to TRBJ1-1; D is undetermined. From germline, CDR1 is MNHNY and CDR2 SVGAGI (reference sequence). Trimming cost V 8 bases and J 3 bases, with 7 bases left between them. CDR3 length: 11 amino acids.

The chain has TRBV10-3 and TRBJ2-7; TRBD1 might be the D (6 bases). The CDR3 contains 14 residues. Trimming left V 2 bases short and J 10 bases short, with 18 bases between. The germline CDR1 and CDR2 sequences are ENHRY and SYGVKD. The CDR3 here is CAISEAQTGLVQYF. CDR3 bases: TGTGCCATCAGTGAGGCCCAGACAGGTTTAGTTCAGTACTTC.

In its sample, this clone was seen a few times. DNA for the CDR3: TGTGCCAGCATGGGGACAGTTGAAATTGCAAAACTGTTTTTT. Translating gives CASMGTVEIAKLFF. V and J are TRBV6-1 and TRBJ1-4; 7 nucleotides match TRBD1. The germline CDR1 and CDR2 sequences are MNHNS and SASEGT. The J segment lost 10 bases and the V segment lost 7 bases, leaving 12 bases of the junction unmatched. The CDR3 extends over 14 amino acids.

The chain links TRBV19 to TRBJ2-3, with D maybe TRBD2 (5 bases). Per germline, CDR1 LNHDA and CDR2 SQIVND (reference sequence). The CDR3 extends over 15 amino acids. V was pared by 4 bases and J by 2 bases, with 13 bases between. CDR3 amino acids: CASSTGFQNTDTQYF. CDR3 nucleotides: TGTGCCAGTAGTACGGGGTTCCAAAACACAGATACGCAGTATTTT. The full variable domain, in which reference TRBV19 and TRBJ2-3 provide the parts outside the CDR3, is DGGITQSPKYLFRKEGQNVTLSCEQNLNHDAMYWYRQDPGQGLRLIYYSQIVNDFQKGDIAEGYSVSREKKESFPLTVTSAQKNPTAFYLCASSTGFQNTDTQYFGPGTRLTVL.

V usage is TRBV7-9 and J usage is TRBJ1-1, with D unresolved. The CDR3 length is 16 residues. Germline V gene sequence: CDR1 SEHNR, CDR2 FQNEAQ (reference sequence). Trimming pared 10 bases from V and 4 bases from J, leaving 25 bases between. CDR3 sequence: CAKTEFWILLGTEAFF. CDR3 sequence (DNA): TGTGCCAAGACGGAGTTTTGGATTTTGCTTGGCACTGAAGCTTTCTTT.

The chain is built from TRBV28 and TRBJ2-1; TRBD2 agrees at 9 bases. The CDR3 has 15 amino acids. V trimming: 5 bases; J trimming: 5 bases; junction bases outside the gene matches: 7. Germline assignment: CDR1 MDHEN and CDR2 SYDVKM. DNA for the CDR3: TGTGCCAGCAGTCCTCTAGCGGGACGTGACAATGAGCAGTTCTTC. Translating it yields CASSPLAGRDNEQFF.

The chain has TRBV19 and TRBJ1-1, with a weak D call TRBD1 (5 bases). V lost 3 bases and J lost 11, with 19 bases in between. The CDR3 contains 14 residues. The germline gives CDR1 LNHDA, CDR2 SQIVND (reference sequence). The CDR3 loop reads CASSMLDQGPGAFF. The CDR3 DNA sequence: TGTGCCAGTAGTATGTTGGATCAGGGTCCCGGCGCTTTCTTT.

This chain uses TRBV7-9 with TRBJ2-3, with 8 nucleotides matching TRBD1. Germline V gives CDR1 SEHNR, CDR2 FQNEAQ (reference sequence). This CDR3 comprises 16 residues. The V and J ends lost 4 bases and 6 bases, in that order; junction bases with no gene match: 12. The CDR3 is CASSYSGTGLVDTQYF. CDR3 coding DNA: TGTGCCAGCAGCTACTCCGGGACAGGACTCGTTGATACGCAGTATTTT.

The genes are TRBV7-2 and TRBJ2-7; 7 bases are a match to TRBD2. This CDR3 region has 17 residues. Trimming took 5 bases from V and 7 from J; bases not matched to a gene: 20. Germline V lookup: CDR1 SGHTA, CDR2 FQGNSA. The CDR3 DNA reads TGTGCCAGCAGCCGGGAGGCAGGGTTGTTCCAGACTGGGGAGCAGTACTTC. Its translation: CASSREAGLFQTGEQYF.

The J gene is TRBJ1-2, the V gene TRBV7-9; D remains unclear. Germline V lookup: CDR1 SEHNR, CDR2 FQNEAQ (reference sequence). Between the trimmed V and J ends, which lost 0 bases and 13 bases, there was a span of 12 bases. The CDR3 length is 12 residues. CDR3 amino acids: CASSLARSGFTF. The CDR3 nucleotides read TGTGCCAGCAGCTTAGCCAGGTCTGGATTCACCTTC.